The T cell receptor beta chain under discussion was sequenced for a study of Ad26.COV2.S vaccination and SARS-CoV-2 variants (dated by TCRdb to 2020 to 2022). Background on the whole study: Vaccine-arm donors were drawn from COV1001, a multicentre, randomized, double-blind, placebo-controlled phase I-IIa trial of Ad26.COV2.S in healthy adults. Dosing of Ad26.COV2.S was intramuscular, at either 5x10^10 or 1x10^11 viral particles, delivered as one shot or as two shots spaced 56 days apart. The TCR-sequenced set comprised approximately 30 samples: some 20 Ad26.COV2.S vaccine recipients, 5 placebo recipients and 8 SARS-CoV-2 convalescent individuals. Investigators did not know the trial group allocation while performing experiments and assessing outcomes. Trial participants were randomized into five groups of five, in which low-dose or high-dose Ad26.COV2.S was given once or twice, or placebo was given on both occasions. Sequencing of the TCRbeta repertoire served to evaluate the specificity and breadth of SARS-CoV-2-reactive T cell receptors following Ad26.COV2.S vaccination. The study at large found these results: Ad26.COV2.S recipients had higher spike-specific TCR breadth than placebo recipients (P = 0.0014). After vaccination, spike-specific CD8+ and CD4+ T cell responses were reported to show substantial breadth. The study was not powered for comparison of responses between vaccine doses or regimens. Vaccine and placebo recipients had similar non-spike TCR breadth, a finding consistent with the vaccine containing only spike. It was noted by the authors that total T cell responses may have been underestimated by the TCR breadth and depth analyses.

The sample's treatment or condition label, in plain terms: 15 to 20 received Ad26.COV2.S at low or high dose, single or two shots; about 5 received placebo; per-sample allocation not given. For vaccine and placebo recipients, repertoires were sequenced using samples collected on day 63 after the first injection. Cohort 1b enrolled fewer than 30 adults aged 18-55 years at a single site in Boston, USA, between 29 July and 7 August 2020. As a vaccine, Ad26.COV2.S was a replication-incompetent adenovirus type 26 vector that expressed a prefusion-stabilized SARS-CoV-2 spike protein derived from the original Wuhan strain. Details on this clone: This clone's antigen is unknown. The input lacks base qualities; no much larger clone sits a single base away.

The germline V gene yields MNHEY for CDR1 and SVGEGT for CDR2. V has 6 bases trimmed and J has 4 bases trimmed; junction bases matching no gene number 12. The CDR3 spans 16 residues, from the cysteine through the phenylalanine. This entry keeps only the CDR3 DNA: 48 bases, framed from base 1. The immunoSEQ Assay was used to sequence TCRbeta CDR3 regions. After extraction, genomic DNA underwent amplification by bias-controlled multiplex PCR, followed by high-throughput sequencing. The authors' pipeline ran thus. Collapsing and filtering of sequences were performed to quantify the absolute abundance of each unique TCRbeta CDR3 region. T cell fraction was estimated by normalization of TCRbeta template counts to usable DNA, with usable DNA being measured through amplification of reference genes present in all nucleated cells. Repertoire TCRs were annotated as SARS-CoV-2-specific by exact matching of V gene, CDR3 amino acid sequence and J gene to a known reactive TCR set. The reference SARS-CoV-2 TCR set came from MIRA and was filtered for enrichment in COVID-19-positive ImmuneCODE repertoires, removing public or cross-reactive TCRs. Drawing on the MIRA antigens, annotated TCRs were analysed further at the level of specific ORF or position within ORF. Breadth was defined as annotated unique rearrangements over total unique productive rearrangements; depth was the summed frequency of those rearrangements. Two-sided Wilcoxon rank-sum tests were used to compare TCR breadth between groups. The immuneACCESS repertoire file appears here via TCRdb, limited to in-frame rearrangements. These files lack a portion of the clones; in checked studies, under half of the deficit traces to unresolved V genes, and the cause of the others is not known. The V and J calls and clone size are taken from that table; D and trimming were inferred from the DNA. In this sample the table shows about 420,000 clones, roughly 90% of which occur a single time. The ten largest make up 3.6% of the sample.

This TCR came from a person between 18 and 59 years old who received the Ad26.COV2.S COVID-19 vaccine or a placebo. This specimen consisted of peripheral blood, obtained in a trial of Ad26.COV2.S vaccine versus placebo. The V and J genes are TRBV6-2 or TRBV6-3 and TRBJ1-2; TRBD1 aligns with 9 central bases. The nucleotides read TGTGCCAGCAGCCGGGACAGGGTGATTAAACGCTATGGCTACACCTTC. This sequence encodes CASSRDRVIKRYGYTF.